At least ten counts were recorded for the clone carrying this TCR beta chain. Its antigen is currently unknown. These data are taken from a study of T-cell memory formation after mild COVID-19. Each CDR3 protein gets one entry after TCRdb re-called the 5' RACE reads with MiXCR. The table records 350,000 or so distinct CDR3 sequences, under 25% of them present only once. Study-level findings and limits: There was no confirmation that second-wave clones peaking on day 37 were SARS-CoV-2 specific. Several responding clones turned up in pre-infection memory, indicating that cross-reactive memory may have taken part.

Trimming at V came to 6 bases and at J to 7 bases, leaving 8 bases not matched to a gene. The CDR3 length is 14 residues. The TCR sequence derives from an adult woman who had mild COVID-19 (a few samples of this study predate the infection). Cell type and time point are not known. Sequenced: PBMCs or a T cell subset sorted from them (not recorded which). J is TRBJ2-1 and V is TRBV12-3 or TRBV12-4, with 8 bases identical to TRBD2. The CDR3 spells CASSTSGGTNEQFF. DNA for the CDR3: TGTGCCAGCAGCACCTCGGGGGGGACGAATGAGCAGTTCTTC.